These 24 T cell receptor beta chains came from one sample sequenced in a study of cytomegalovirus exposure and HLA in healthy donors. Amplification used 60 Vbeta primers and 13 Jbeta primers. Profiling relied on immunoSEQ multiplex PCR, and the TCRdb table lists in-frame clones only, not all of them. This table has about 160,000 clones, around 80% appearing once. The sequenced material came from PBMCs. Receptor source: a middle-aged man in good health and CMV-seronegative.

The chain couples TRBV5-1 to TRBJ2-7; TRBD2 matches 14 bases. V lost 4 bases, J lost 3 bases, and 6 bases stayed unmatched. This CDR3 spans 16 amino acids. The germline V gene encodes CDR1 SGHRS and CDR2 YFSETQ. The CDR3 DNA reads as TGCGCCAGCAGCACAACCGGGACTAGCGGGAGCTACGAGCAGTACTTC. This sequence encodes CASSTTGTSGSYEQYF.

The chain has TRBV27 and TRBJ1-1; unclear D gene. Trimming left V 4 bases short and J 5 bases short, with 14 bases between. The CDR3 has 14 residues. CDR1 is MNHEY and CDR2 is SMNVEV in the germline V gene (reference sequence). The CDR3: CASSSAVMVTEAFF. The DNA of the CDR3 is TGTGCCAGCAGTTCGGCGGTGATGGTGACTGAAGCTTTCTTT.

The chain employs TRBV7-8 and TRBJ2-5, with 10 bases lining up with TRBD1. The CDR3 consists of 15 residues. Trimming took 4 bases from V and 7 from J; bases not matched to a gene: 9. Germline V lookup: CDR1 SGHVS, CDR2 FQNEAQ. This chain's CDR3 is CASSSKGQGIGTQYF. In DNA, the CDR3 is TGTGCCAGCAGCTCGAAGGGACAGGGGATAGGGACCCAGTACTTC.

The chain carries TRBV19 and TRBJ2-5, with D tentatively TRBD2 (7 bases). The J call may be mistaken, given a closer DNA end match to TRBJ2-7. This CDR3 region has 13 residues. Germline values: CDR1 LNHDA, CDR2 SQIVND (reference sequence). DNA for the CDR3: TGTGCCAGTAGTCTCCAGGGGAGGGCCGAGCAGTACTTC. Its protein is CASSLQGRAEQYF.

V gene TRBV11-2 combines with J gene TRBJ1-3, with D tentatively TRBD1 (6 bases). Germline lookup yields CDR1 SGHAT and CDR2 FQNNGV. The CDR3 is made up of 13 amino acids. Trimming cost V 5 bases and J 8 bases, with 13 bases left between them. The CDR3 DNA follows: TGTGCCAGCAGCGCAACAGGGAGGGACACCATATATTTT. This codes for CASSATGRDTIYF.

This rearrangement joins TRBV7-9 to TRBJ1-2; weak D call: TRBD1 (5 bases). CDR3 length: 13 residues. V was cut by 1 base and J by 9 bases, with 12 bases left in between. Germline-derived CDR1 and CDR2 are SEHNR and FQNEAQ (reference sequence). The CDR3 sequence is CASSLVPGKSYTF. The CDR3 DNA reads TGTGCCAGCAGCTTAGTCCCAGGGAAGAGCTACACCTTC.

This clone was seen a handful of times. This chain connects TRBV7-2 to TRBJ2-7, with TRBD2 matching 7 bases. This CDR3 is 15 amino acids long. V was clipped by 5 bases and J by 2 bases; unmatched bases: 9. Germline-derived CDR1 and CDR2 are SGHTA and FQGNSA. The CDR3 DNA reads TGTGCCAGCAGCAAGGGACTAACGAAACCCTACGAGCAGTACTTC. This codes for CASSKGLTKPYEQYF.

The chain links TRBV10-3 to TRBJ2-1; maybe TRBD1 (5 bases). CDR3 length equals 13 residues. Trimming pared 4 bases from V and 8 bases from J, leaving 12 bases between. The germline V gene has CDR1 ENHRY and CDR2 SYGVKD. The CDR3 nucleotides read TGTGCCATCAGTGGGGGCGAGCAGGATGAGCAGTTCTTC. It yields the protein CAISGGEQDEQFF.

V is TRBV5-1 and J is TRBJ2-1, with 14 bases matching TRBD2. This CDR3 spans 14 amino acids. V lost 10 bases, J lost 8 bases, and 8 bases stayed unmatched. Germline V gene sequence: CDR1 SGHRS, CDR2 YFSETQ. The CDR3 DNA reads as TGCGCCTCCCAGACTAGCGGGAGGGCCGATGAGCAGTTCTTC. This gives the protein CASQTSGRADEQFF.

The rearrangement uses TRBV19 and TRBJ2-7; 7 positions agree with TRBD2. The CDR3 runs 15 residues. Germline CDR1 and CDR2: LNHDA and SQIVND (reference sequence). Unmatched junction bases numbered 11, after V lost 9 bases and J lost 0 bases. The CDR3, as DNA: TGTGCCAGGGAAGGACCGGGACTATTCTCCTACGAGCAGTACTTC. It specifies CAREGPGLFSYEQYF.

This chain uses TRBV27 with TRBJ2-7; 12 bases are shared with TRBD2. V lost 8 bases to trimming and J lost 4 bases; unmatched junction nucleotides: 18. This CDR3 region has 18 residues. Per germline, CDR1 MNHEY and CDR2 SMNVEV (reference sequence). In DNA, the CDR3 is TGTGCCAGCCGGGGGCTAGCGGGAGGGATTGGAGGGGTTTACGAGCAGTACTTC. As protein: CASRGLAGGIGGVYEQYF.

This clone has more than one count but fewer than ten. This rearrangement joins TRBV5-1 to TRBJ2-7; TRBD1 matches 7 bases. V shed 4 bases, J shed 7 bases, and the junction held 8 bases outside the gene matches. Germline CDR1 is SGHRS and CDR2 is YFSETQ. The CDR3 totals 13 residues. In DNA, the CDR3 is TGCGCCAGCAGCCACACCCAGGACAGGGAGCAGTACTTC. Translating it yields CASSHTQDREQYF.

Of note for this clone: The sample carries other DNA sequences with the same CDR3. This chain connects TRBV6-5 to TRBJ2-7; TRBD1 aligns across 9 bases. With V trimmed by 6 bases and J by 4 bases, 4 bases remained unmatched. The CDR3 runs 13 residues. Germline V gives CDR1 MNHEY, CDR2 SVGAGI. In DNA, the CDR3 is TGTGCCAGCAGAGGGACAGGGACTTACGAGCAGTACTTC. Translation gives CASRGTGTYEQYF.

The V and J genes are TRBV14 and TRBJ2-1; D remains ambiguous. This CDR3 has 12 residues. Germline-derived CDR1 and CDR2 are SGHDN and FVKESK. V lost 4 bases to trimming and J lost 7 bases, with 8 bases between them. The CDR3 here is CASSLVGNEQFF. As DNA, the CDR3 is TGTGCCAGCAGCCTTGTCGGGAATGAGCAGTTCTTC.

Worth noting for this clone: An end of the junction does not agree with germline; a read error may underlie this. The rearrangement links TRBV6-5 to TRBJ2-6; 7 positions agree with TRBD1. Looked up from germline, CDR1 is MNHEY and CDR2 is SVGAGI. The CDR3 runs to 15 residues. CDR3 DNA sequence: TGTGCCAGCAGAAAACAGGGGTCTGGGGCCAACGGCCTGACTTTC. This encodes CASRKQGSGANGLTF.

This clone appeared a few times. J is TRBJ2-7 and V is TRBV6-1, with D unclear. This CDR3 contains 15 residues. The V gene's germline CDR1 is MNHNS and CDR2 SASEGT. Trimming left V 2 bases short and J 6 bases short, with 17 bases between. For the CDR3, the DNA is TGTGCCAGCAGTGAAAGTATCGGAGTTCTGGGCGAGCAGTACTTC. It encodes CASSESIGVLGEQYF.

J is TRBJ2-7 and V is TRBV9, with TRBD2 matching over 10 bases. Trimming took 4 bases from V and 2 from J; bases not matched to a gene: 15. Germline V gene data show CDR1 as SGDLS and CDR2 as YYNGEE. There are 18 residues in the CDR3. CDR3 sequence reads: CASSSWGVGTSATYEQYF. The CDR3 bases are TGTGCCAGCAGCTCTTGGGGAGTCGGGACTAGCGCCACCTACGAGCAGTACTTC.

The CDR3 loop reads CASSYSLGRGEAFF. The CDR3 DNA reads as TGTGCCAGCAGTTACTCTTTGGGGAGGGGTGAAGCTTTCTTT. The chain combines TRBV6-5 with TRBJ1-1; the D gene is possibly TRBD1 (5 bases). The CDR3 runs 14 residues. The germline gives CDR1 MNHEY, CDR2 SVGAGI. The V gene lost 0 bases and the J gene lost 7 bases, with 12 bases spanning the gap.

J is TRBJ1-3 and V is TRBV2; TRBD1 aligns across 7 bases. V was clipped by 6 bases and J by 0 bases; unmatched bases: 11. CDR3 length equals 17 residues. Per the germline V gene, CDR1 is SNHLY and CDR2 is FYNNEI. CDR3 amino acids: CASSYRQGRSSGNTIYF. Written as DNA, the CDR3 is TGTGCCAGCAGCTACAGACAGGGACGGTCCTCTGGAAACACCATATATTTT.

The table lists this clone with a few counts. The chain links TRBV15 to TRBJ2-1, with 7 bases lining up with TRBD2. This CDR3 has 17 amino acids. The ends lost 1 base at V and 6 bases at J; junction bases unmatched: 12. Germline loops: CDR1 LNHNV, CDR2 YYDKDF (reference sequence). The CDR3 loop is CATSRGPRGRLTNEQFF. The CDR3 nucleotides read TGTGCCACCAGCAGAGGACCCCGCGGGAGACTAACCAATGAGCAGTTCTTC.

The chain is built from TRBV19 and TRBJ1-2; D is perhaps TRBD1 (6 bases). Germline V gene data show CDR1 as LNHDA and CDR2 as SQIVND (reference sequence). This CDR3 contains 13 residues. Between the trimmed V and J ends, which lost 5 bases and 4 bases, there was a span of 11 bases. The CDR3 region is CASSVDRLYGYTF. The CDR3 bases are TGTGCCAGTAGTGTGGACAGACTCTATGGCTACACCTTC.

This clone was observed once. This chain joins TRBV9 and TRBJ2-7; 9 bases are a match to TRBD2. This CDR3 is built from 15 residues. In germline, CDR1 is SGDLS, CDR2 YYNGEE. The V gene end was trimmed by 1 base and the J gene end by 6 bases; junction bases not matched to a gene: 8. The CDR3 loop is CASSVMGSGRGEQYF. The CDR3 DNA reads as TGTGCCAGCAGCGTAATGGGTAGCGGGAGAGGCGAGCAGTACTTC.

The chain couples TRBV28 to TRBJ2-2; possibly TRBD2 for D (6 bases). Germline values: CDR1 MDHEN, CDR2 SYDVKM. There are 15 residues in the CDR3. The V gene lost 6 bases and the J gene lost 8 bases, with 19 bases spanning the gap. The DNA of the CDR3 is TGTGCCAGCAGCCCCAGTCAGGAGGGCCGAGGGGAGCTGTTTTTT. Protein sequence: CASSPSQEGRGELFF.

The rearrangement links TRBV5-1 to TRBJ2-5; possibly TRBD2 for D (6 bases). The CDR3 covers 16 residues. The ends were cut back, 4 bases at V and 2 bases at J, with 18 bases in the middle. Per germline, CDR1 SGHRS and CDR2 YFSETQ. CDR3 in amino acids: CASSRADRLEQETQYF. Written as DNA, the CDR3 is TGCGCCAGCAGCCGCGCTGACCGACTAGAACAAGAGACCCAGTACTTC. Combining the CDR3 with reference TRBV5-1 and TRBJ2-5 gives the whole variable domain KAGVTQTPRYLIKTRGQQVTLSCSPISGHRSVSWYQQTPGQGLQFLFEYFSETQRNKGNFPGRFSGRQFSNSRSEMNVSTLELGDSALYLCASSRADRLEQETQYFGPGTRLLVL.